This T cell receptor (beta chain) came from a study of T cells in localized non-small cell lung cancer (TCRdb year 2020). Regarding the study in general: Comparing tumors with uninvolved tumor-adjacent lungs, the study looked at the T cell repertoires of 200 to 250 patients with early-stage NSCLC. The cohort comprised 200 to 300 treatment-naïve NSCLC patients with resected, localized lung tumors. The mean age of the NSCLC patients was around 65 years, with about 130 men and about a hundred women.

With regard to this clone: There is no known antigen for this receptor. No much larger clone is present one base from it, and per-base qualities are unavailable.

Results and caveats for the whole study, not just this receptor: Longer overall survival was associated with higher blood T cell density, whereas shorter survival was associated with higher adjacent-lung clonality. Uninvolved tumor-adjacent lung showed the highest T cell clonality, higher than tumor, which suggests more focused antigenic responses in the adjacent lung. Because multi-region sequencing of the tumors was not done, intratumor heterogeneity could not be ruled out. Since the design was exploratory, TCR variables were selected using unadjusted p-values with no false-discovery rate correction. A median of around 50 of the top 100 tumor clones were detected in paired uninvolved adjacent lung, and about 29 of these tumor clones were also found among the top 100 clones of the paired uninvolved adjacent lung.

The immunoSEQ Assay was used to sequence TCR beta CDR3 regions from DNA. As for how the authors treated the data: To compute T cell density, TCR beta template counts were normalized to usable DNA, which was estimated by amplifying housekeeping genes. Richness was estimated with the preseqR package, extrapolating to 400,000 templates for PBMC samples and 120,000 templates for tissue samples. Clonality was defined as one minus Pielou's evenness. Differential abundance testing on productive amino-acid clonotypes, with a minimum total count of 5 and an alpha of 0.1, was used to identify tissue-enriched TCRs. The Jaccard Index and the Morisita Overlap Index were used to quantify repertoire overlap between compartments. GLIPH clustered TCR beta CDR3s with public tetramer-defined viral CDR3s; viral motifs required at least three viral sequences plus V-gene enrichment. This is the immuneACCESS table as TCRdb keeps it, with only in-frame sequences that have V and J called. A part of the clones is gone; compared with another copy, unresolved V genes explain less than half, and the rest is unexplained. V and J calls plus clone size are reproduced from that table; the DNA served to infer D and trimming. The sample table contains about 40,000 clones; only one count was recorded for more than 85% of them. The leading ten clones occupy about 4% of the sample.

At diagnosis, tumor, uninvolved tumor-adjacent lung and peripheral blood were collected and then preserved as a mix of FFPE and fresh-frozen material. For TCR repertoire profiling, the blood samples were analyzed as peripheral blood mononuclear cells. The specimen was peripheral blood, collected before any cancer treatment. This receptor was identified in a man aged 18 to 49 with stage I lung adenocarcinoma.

The CDR3 has the sequence CASSFRQNFNQPQHF. The nucleotides read TGTGCCAGCAGCTTTAGGCAGAATTTCAATCAGCCCCAGCATTTT. The sequence is built from TRBV5-6 and TRBJ1-5; too little of a D gene remains to name it. Deletion took 2 bases off V and 3 bases off J, with a span of 12 bases between the germline ends. CDR1 SGHDT and CDR2 YYEEEE are derived from the germline V gene. Inclusive of the bounding cysteine and phenylalanine, the CDR3 is 15 residues long. CDR3 DNA is the only sequence kept; it has 45 bases, read in frame from the first base.